These 10 T cell receptor beta chains were sequenced from one sample in a study of type 1 and type 2 diabetes patients (TCRdb year 2016). Sequencing was carried out with an Illumina MiSeq. Genomic DNA from sorted T cell subsets was used as template for TCRbeta CDR3 amplification. Multiplex PCR with 30 forward and 13 reverse primers amplified the TCRbeta CDR3 region. TCRdb reanalyzed the raw reads on its own, using fastp at Q25 for trimming and MiXCR for clone calling, and kept in-frame beta chains. Each entry merges the rows of one CDR3 protein and shows their most common DNA and genes. A total of approximately 260,000 distinct CDR3 sequences appear in this sample, around 47% of them only once. The ten largest clones add up to approximately 14% of the sample. Sequencing input: peripheral blood mononuclear cells (PBMCs). Source of these receptors: a man between 18 and 35 years old with type 2 diabetes.

The chain recombines TRBV20-1 with TRBJ2-1; D perhaps matches TRBD2 (5 bases). Trimming shortened V by 4 bases and J by 6 bases, and 10 bases separated the two germline ends. The CDR3 runs 12 residues. From germline, CDR1 is DFQATT and CDR2 SNEGSKA (reference sequence). In nucleotides, the CDR3 is TGCAGTGCTACGGACTTCACCAATGAGCAGTTCTTC. Its translation: CSATDFTNEQFF.

Only a few counts were recorded for this clonotype. The chain joins TRBV10-1 to TRBJ2-1; 7 nucleotides align to TRBD2. CDR3 length: 13 amino acids. The germline CDR1 and CDR2 sequences are WNHNN and SYGVQD (reference sequence). After removal of 2 bases from V and 7 bases from J, the junction contained 2 bases not matched to a gene. Here the CDR3 reads CASSESGVNEQFF. The DNA for the CDR3 is TGCGCCAGCAGTGAGAGCGGGGTTAATGAGCAGTTCTTC.

This clonotype has only a few counts. The V call is TRBV6-5, the J call TRBJ1-4; unclear D gene. Deletions cut 2 bases from V and 2 bases from J, with 9 bases between. CDR1 and CDR2 (germline): MNHEY, SVGAGI. This CDR3 spans 15 amino acids. CDR3 sequence: CASSYRMNTNEKLFF. The CDR3 DNA reads as TGTGCCAGCAGTTACAGGATGAATACTAATGAAAAACTGTTTTTT.

This clonotype was counted a few times. V is TRBV25-1 and J is TRBJ2-1, with 9 bases that match TRBD2. The CDR3 totals 15 residues. V trimming: 2 bases; J trimming: 7 bases; junction bases outside the gene matches: 6. CDR1 is MGHDK and CDR2 is SYGVNS in the germline V gene. The DNA of the CDR3 is TGTGCCAGCAGTGAACATAGCGGGAGCAATAATGAGCAGTTCTTC. Protein product: CASSEHSGSNNEQFF.

This sequence joins TRBV10-1 and TRBJ2-1; a weak D match, TRBD2 (7 bases). CDR3 length: 16 residues. CDR1 WNHNN and CDR2 SYGVQD come from the germline V gene (reference sequence). The V end was cut by 2 bases, the J end by 5 bases, with 16 bases between. CDR3 sequence: CASSEGKGEGNNEQFF. The DNA for the CDR3 is TGCGCCAGCAGTGAGGGTAAGGGGGAGGGGAACAATGAGCAGTTCTTC.

The chain links TRBV28 to TRBJ2-1, with a possible D match to TRBD1 (5 bases). V lost 3 bases and J lost 8, with 11 bases in between. The CDR3 spans 13 residues. In germline, CDR1 is MDHEN, CDR2 SYDVKM. The CDR3 DNA reads as TGTGCCAGCAGTTTGGGTCAGGGCTATGAGCAGTTCTTC. Translating gives CASSLGQGYEQFF. Looking up the rest from reference TRBV28 and TRBJ2-1 gives the full variable domain: DVKVTQSSRYLVKRTGEKVFLECVQDMDHENMFWYRQDPGLGLRLIYFSYDVKMKEKGDIPEGYSVSREKKERFSLILESASTNQTSMYLCASSLGQGYEQFFGPGTRLTVL.

This chain links TRBV2 with TRBJ2-3, with D tentatively TRBD2 (5 bases). The V end was cut by 5 bases, the J end by 2 bases, with 14 bases between. Germline-derived CDR1 and CDR2 are SNHLY and FYNNEI. CDR3 length: 15 residues. CDR3 amino acids: CASSFFSVDTDTQYF. CDR3 nucleotides: TGTGCCAGCAGTTTTTTTAGCGTGGACACAGATACGCAGTATTTT.

This sequence joins TRBV19 and TRBJ2-3; 7 nucleotides match TRBD2. V shed 4 bases, J shed 4 bases, and the junction held 8 bases outside the gene matches. Germline values: CDR1 LNHDA, CDR2 SQIVND (reference sequence). The length of the CDR3 is 15 residues. CDR3 in DNA: TGTGCCAGTAGTACCAGGACTAGTAGCGCAGATACGCAGTATTTT. The encoded protein is CASSTRTSSADTQYF.

This chain's CDR3 is CASSPDSQGYGYTF. CDR3 nucleotides: TGCGCCAGCAGCCCGGACAGCCAAGGCTATGGCTACACCTTC. The chain links TRBV5-1 to TRBJ1-2, with D maybe TRBD1 (6 bases). V was trimmed by 4 bases and J by 4 bases, leaving 14 bases between them. Germline V CDR1 and CDR2: SGHRS, YFSETQ. This CDR3 has 14 amino acids.

This clonotype was detected many times. The chain carries TRBV12-3 or TRBV12-4 and TRBJ2-5, with a tentative D call TRBD1 (5 bases). This CDR3 contains 13 residues. The V and J ends lost 1 base and 4 bases respectively, with 7 bases between them. CDR3 sequence: CASSLDRLETQYF. The CDR3 DNA follows: TGTGCCAGCAGTTTAGACAGGTTAGAGACCCAGTACTTC.